The 6 T cell receptor beta chains listed next were all sequenced from one sample in a study of blood T cells in healthy people across ages. Through a sample-barcoded 5' primer and a J-beta primer mix, a second PCR was run for roughly 7 to 12 cycles. TCRdb redid the calling of the 5' RACE reads with MiXCR, one entry per CDR3 protein. The sample has around 1,500,000 distinct CDR3 sequences, 42% seen once. The sequencing input was blood. The receptors were gathered from a woman aged 18-29 years in good health.

This clonotype was seen a few times. V gene TRBV20-1 combines with J gene TRBJ2-1; 13 bases match TRBD2. Germline V lookup: CDR1 DFQATT, CDR2 SNEGSKA (reference sequence). With 7 bases clipped from V and 8 bases from J, the junction kept 5 bases outside the gene matches. The CDR3 has 13 amino acids. As DNA, the CDR3 is TGCAGTGTCACTAGCGGGAGGGTCGATGAGCAGTTCTTC. Its translation is CSVTSGRVDEQFF.

This chain uses TRBV20-1 with TRBJ2-7; TRBD2 matches at 11 bases. From germline, CDR1 is DFQATT and CDR2 SNEGSKA (reference sequence). This CDR3 region has 13 residues. J gave up 9 bases and V 6 bases, and 10 bases lay outside the gene matches. The CDR3 nucleotides read TGCAGTGCAATCCCGACTAGCGGGACCGTGCAGTACTTC. This gives the protein CSAIPTSGTVQYF.

The chain combines TRBV5-1 with TRBJ1-2, with 11 bases matching TRBD1. This CDR3 region has 15 residues. Germline V lookup: CDR1 SGHRS, CDR2 YFSETQ. V was clipped by 3 bases and J by 7 bases; unmatched bases: 8. CDR3 sequence reads: CASSWNGQGAGGYTF. The CDR3 DNA reads TGCGCCAGCAGCTGGAATGGACAGGGGGCGGGTGGCTACACCTTC.

Only one count was recorded for this clonotype. The chain carries TRBV20-1 and TRBJ2-7, with D perhaps matching TRBD2 (6 bases). Trimming left V 1 base short and J 3 bases short, with 19 bases between. This CDR3 contains 16 residues. In germline, CDR1 is DFQATT, CDR2 SNEGSKA (reference sequence). The CDR3 sequence: CSARGGLGSPGYEQYF. The DNA of the CDR3 is TGCAGTGCTAGAGGGGGACTTGGAAGTCCCGGCTACGAGCAGTACTTC.

This clonotype came up a few times. This chain joins TRBV25-1 and TRBJ2-4, with D hard to call. The DNA matches TRBJ2-7 better at its end, which makes the J call doubtful. CDR1 and CDR2 (germline): MGHDK, SYGVNS. This CDR3 spans 13 amino acids. For the CDR3, the DNA is TGTGCCAGCAGGGAAGCCCCCGGGCTCGAGCAGTACTTC. This sequence encodes CASREAPGLEQYF.

This chain connects TRBV18 to TRBJ1-2; TRBD1 is a possible D gene (5 bases). The CDR3 runs 14 residues. Germline assignment: CDR1 KGHSH and CDR2 LQKENI. V gave up 4 bases and J gave up 6 bases, with 15 bases separating them. As DNA, the CDR3 is TGTGCCAGCTCACGGAATGAGGGGCGAAATGGCTACACCTTC. Its protein is CASSRNEGRNGYTF.